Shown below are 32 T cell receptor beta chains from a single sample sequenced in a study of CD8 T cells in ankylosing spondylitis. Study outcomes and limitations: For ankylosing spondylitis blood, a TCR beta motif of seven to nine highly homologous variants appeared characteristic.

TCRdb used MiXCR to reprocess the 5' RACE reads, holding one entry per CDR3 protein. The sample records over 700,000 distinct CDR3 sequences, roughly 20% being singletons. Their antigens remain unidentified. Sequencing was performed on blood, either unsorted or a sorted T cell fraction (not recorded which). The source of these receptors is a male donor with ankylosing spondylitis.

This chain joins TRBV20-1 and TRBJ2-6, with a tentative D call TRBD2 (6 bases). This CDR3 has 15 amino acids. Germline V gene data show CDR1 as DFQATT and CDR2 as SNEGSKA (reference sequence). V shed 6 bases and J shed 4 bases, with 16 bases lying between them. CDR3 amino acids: CSAPIRGLGANVLTF. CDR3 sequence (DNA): TGCAGTGCACCAATCCGGGGGTTAGGGGCCAACGTCCTGACTTTC.

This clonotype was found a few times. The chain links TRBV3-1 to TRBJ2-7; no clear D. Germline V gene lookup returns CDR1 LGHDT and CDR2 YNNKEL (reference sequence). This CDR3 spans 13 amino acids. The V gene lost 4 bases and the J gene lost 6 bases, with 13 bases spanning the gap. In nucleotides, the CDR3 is TGTGCCAGCAGCCTTGGGTCACGCTTCGAGCAGTACTTC. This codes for CASSLGSRFEQYF.

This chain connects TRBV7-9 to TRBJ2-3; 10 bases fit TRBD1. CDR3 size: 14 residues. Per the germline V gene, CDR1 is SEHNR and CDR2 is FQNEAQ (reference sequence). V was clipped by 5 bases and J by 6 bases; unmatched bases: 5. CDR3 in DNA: TGTGCCAGCAGCGGACAGGGGGTTGGTGATACGCAGTATTTT. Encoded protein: CASSGQGVGDTQYF.

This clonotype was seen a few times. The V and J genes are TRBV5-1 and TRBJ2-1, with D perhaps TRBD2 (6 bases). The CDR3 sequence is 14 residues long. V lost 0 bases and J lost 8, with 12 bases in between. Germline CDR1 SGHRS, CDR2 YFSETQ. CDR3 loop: CASSLGLDLDEQFF. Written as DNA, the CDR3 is TGCGCCAGCAGCTTGGGACTAGACCTTGATGAGCAGTTCTTC. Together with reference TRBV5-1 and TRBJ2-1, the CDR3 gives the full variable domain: KAGVTQTPRYLIKTRGQQVTLSCSPISGHRSVSWYQQTPGQGLQFLFEYFSETQRNKGNFPGRFSGRQFSNSRSEMNVSTLELGDSALYLCASSLGLDLDEQFFGPGTRLTVL.

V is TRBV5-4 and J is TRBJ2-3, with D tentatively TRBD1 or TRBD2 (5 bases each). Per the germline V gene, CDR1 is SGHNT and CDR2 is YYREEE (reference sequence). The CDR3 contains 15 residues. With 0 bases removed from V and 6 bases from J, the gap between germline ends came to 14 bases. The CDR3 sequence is CASSLVGRAEDTQYF. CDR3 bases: TGTGCCAGCAGCTTGGTGGGACGGGCTGAGGATACGCAGTATTTT.

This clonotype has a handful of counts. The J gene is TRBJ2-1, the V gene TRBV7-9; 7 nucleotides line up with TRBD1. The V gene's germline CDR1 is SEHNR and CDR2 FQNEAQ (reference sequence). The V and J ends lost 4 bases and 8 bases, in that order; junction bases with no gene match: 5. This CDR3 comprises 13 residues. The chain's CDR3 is CASSSTGSHEQFF. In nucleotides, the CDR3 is TGTGCCAGCAGCTCGACAGGGTCCCATGAGCAGTTCTTC.

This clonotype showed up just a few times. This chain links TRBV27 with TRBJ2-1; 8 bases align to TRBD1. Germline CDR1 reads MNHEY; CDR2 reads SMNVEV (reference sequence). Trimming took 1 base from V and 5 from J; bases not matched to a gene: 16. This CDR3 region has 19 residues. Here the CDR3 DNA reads TGTGCCAGCAGTTTATTCGCGGGCAGGGGGCTGGGTGGGGACAATGAGCAGTTCTTC. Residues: CASSLFAGRGLGGDNEQFF.

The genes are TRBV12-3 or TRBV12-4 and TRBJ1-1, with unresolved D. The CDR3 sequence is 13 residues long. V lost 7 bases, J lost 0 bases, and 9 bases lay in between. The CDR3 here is CASTQSLNTEAFF. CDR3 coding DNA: TGTGCCAGCACCCAAAGCCTGAACACTGAAGCTTTCTTT.

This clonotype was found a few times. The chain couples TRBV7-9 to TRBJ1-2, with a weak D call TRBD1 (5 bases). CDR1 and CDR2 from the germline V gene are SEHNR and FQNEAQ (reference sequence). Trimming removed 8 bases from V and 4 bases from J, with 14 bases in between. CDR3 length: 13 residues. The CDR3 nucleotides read TGTGCCAGCCAGCGGGGCCAACTCTATGGCTACACCTTC. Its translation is CASQRGQLYGYTF.

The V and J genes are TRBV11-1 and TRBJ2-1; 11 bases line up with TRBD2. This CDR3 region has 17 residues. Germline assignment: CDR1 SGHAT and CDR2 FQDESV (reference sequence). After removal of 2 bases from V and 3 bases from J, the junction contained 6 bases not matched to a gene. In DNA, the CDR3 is TGTGCCAGCAGCTTAATGGGGACTAGCGGAGACTACAATGAGCAGTTCTTC. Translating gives CASSLMGTSGDYNEQFF.

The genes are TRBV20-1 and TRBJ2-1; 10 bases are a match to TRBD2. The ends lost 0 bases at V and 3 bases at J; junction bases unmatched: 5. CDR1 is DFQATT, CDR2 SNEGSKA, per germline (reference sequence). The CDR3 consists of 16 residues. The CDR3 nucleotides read TGCAGTGCTAGAGACCCCCTAGCGGGGGACTACAATGAGCAGTTCTTC. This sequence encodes CSARDPLAGDYNEQFF.

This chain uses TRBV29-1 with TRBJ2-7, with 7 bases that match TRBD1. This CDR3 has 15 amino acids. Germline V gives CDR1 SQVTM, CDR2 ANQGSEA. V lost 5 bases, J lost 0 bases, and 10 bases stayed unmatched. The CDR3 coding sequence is TGCAGCGTTTCCCACGAGGACAGGACCTCCTACGAGCAGTACTTC. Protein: CSVSHEDRTSYEQYF.

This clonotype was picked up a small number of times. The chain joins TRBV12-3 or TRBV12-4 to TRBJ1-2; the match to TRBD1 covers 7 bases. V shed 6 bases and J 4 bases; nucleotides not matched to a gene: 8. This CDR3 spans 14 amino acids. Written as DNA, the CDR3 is TGTGCCAGCAGCCTTCTAGACAGGGCCTATGGCTACACCTTC. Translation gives CASSLLDRAYGYTF.

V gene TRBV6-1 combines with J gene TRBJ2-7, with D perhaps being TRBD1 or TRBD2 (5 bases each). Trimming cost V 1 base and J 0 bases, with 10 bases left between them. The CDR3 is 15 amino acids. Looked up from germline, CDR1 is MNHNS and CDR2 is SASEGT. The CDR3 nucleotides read TGTGCCAGCAGTGAAGGGGACCGAATCTCCTACGAGCAGTACTTC. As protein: CASSEGDRISYEQYF.

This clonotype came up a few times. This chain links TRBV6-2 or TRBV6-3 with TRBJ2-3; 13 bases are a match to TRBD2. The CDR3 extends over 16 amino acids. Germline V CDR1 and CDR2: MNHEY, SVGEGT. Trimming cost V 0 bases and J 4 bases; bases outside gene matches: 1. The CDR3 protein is CASSYSGLAGADTQYF. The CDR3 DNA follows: TGTGCCAGCAGTTACTCCGGACTAGCGGGAGCAGATACGCAGTATTTT.

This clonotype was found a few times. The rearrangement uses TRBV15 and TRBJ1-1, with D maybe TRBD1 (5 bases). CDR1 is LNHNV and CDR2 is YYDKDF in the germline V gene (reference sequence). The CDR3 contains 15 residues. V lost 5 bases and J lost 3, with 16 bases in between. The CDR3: CATSEGLRGDTEAFF. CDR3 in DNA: TGTGCCACCAGCGAAGGGCTGAGGGGCGACACTGAAGCTTTCTTT. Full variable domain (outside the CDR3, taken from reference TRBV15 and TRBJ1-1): DAMVIQNPRYQVTQFGKPVTLSCSQTLNHNVMYWYQQKSSQAPKLLFHYYDKDFNNEADTPDNFQSRRPNTSFCFLDIRSPGLGDTAMYLCATSEGLRGDTEAFFGQGTRLTVV.

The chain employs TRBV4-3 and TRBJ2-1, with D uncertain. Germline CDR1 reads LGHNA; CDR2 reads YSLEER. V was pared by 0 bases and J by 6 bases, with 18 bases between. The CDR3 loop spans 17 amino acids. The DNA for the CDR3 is TGCGCCAGCAGCCAAGACAGTGCGAGGCCGACCTTCAATGAGCAGTTCTTC. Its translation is CASSQDSARPTFNEQFF.

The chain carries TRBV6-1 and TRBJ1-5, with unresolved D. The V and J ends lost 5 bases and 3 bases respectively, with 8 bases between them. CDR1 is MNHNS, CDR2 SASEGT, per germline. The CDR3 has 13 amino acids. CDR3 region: CASSRVSNQPQHF. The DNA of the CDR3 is TGTGCCAGCAGTCGGGTCTCCAATCAGCCCCAGCATTTT.

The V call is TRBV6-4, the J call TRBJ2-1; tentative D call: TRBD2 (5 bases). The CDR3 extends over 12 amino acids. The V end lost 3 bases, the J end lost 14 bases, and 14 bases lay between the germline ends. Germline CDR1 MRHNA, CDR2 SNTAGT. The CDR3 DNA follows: TGTGCCAGCAGTGAGTCCGAGACTAAAAAGTTCTTC. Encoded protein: CASSESETKKFF.

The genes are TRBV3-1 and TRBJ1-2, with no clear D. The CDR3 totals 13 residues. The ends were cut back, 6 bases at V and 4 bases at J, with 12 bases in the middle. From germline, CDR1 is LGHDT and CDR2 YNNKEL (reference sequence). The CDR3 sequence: CASRAPSSYGYTF. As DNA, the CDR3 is TGTGCCAGCAGGGCCCCCTCTAGCTATGGCTACACCTTC.

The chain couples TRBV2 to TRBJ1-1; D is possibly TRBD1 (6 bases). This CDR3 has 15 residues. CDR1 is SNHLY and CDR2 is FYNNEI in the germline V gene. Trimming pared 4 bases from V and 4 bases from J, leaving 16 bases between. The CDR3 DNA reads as TGTGCCAGCAGTGGTGGCAGGGGATTGACCACTGAAGCTTTCTTT. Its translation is CASSGGRGLTTEAFF.

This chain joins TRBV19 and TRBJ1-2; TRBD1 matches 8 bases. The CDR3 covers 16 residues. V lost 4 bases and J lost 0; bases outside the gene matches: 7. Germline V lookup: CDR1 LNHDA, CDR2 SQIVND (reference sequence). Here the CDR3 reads CASSTDGTGPNYGYTF. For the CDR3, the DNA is TGTGCCAGTAGTACCGACGGGACAGGACCTAACTATGGCTACACCTTC. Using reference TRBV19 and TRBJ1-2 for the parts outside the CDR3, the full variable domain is DGGITQSPKYLFRKEGQNVTLSCEQNLNHDAMYWYRQDPGQGLRLIYYSQIVNDFQKGDIAEGYSVSREKKESFPLTVTSAQKNPTAFYLCASSTDGTGPNYGYTFGSGTRLTVV.

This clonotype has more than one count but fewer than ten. The CDR3 is CASSVRPHRVTEAFF. CDR3 sequence (DNA): TGTGCCAGCAGTGTCAGACCCCACAGGGTCACTGAAGCTTTCTTT. The chain combines TRBV2 with TRBJ1-1, with D tentatively TRBD1 (6 bases). This CDR3 region has 15 residues. The germline V and J ends were trimmed by 4 bases and 4 bases, with 16 bases remaining between them. Germline CDR1 and CDR2: SNHLY and FYNNEI.

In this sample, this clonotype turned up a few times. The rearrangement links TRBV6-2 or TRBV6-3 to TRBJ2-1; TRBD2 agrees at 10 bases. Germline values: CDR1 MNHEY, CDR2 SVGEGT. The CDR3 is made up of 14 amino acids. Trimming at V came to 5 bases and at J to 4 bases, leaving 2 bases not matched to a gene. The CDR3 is CASSKLAGYNEQFF. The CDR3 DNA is TGTGCCAGCAGTAAACTAGCGGGATACAATGAGCAGTTCTTC.

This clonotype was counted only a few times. The CDR3 bases are TGTGCCAGCAGCTCGGGGGAATCACCCCTCCACTTT. This encodes CASSSGESPLHF. The chain uses TRBV7-9 and TRBJ1-6; D might be TRBD1 (5 bases). Trimming cost V 4 bases and J 10 bases, with 8 bases left between them. Germline CDR1 is SEHNR and CDR2 is FQNEAQ (reference sequence). CDR3 length: 12 residues. Variable domain in full (rest from reference TRBV7-9 and TRBJ1-6): DTGVSQNPRHKITKRGQNVTFRCDPISEHNRLYWYRQTLGQGPEFLTYFQNEAQLEKSRLLSDRFSAERPKGSFSTLEIQRTEQGDSAMYLCASSSGESPLHFGNGTRLTVT.

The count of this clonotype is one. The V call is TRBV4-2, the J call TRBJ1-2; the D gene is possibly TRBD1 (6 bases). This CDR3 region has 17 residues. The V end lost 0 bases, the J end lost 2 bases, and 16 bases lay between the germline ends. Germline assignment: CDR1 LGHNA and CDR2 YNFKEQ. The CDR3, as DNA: TGTGCCAGCAGCCAAGACCTGCGCGGACAGAAGAACTATGGCTACACCTTC. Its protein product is CASSQDLRGQKNYGYTF.

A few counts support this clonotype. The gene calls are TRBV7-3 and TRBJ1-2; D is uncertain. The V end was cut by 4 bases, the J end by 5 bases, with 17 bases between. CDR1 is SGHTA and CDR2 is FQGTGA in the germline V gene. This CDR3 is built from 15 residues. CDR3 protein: CASSWGGVSLYGYTF. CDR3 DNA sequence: TGTGCCAGCAGCTGGGGTGGGGTCAGCCTGTATGGCTACACCTTC.

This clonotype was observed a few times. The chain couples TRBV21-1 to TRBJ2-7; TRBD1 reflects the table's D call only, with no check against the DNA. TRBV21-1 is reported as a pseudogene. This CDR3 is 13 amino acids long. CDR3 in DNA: TGTGCCAGCAGCAAGTGGGGACCGAAAGAGCAGTACTTC. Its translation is CASSKWGPKEQYF.

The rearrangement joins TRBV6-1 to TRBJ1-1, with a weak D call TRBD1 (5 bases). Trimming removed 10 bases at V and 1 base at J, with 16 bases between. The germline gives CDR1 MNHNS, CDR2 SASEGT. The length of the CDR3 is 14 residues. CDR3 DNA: TGTGCCACCGGACTCCTGCAGGGGAACACTGAAGCTTTCTTT. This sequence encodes CATGLLQGNTEAFF.

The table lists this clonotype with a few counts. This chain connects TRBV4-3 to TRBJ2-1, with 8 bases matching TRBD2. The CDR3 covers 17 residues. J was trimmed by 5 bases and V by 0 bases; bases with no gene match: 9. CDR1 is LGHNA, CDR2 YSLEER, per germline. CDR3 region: CASSQDRRIAGNNEQFF. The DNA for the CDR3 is TGCGCCAGCAGCCAAGATCGACGAATAGCGGGAAACAATGAGCAGTTCTTC.

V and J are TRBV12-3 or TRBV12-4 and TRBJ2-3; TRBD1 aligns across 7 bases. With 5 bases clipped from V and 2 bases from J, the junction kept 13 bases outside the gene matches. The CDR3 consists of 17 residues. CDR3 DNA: TGTGCCAGCAGTCGTGGTAGTGGGGGACAGACCACAGATACGCAGTATTTT. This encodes CASSRGSGGQTTDTQYF.

CDR3 nucleotides: TGTGCCAGCAGTACCCGGGACAGGACTGACGATGAGCAGTTCTTC. Encoded protein: CASSTRDRTDDEQFF. The V call is TRBV7-9, the J call TRBJ2-1; TRBD1 matches at 8 bases. There are 15 residues in the CDR3. V was pared by 6 bases and J by 8 bases, with 12 bases of the junction left unmatched. Germline values: CDR1 SEHNR, CDR2 FQNEAQ (reference sequence).